One sample yielded the 20 T cell receptor beta chains listed below, sequenced in a study of blood T cell repertoires in COVID-19. Profiled with immunoSEQ multiplex PCR; TCRdb holds only in-frame clones, not every one. Of about 480,000 clones in the sample, approximately 89% were seen once. Sequencing was carried out using peripheral blood. These receptor sequences come from a woman between 50 and 59 years old with COVID-19, enrolled during active disease.

The gene calls are TRBV3-1 (or the pseudogene TRBV3-2) and TRBJ2-2, with 10 positions matching TRBD1. V lost 2 bases, J lost 6 bases, and 9 bases stayed unmatched. The germline CDR1 and CDR2 sequences are LGHDT and YNNKEL (reference sequence). The CDR3 is 17 residues long. Written as DNA, the CDR3 is TGTGCCAGCAGCCAACTCCCGGGACAGGGGTACTCCGGGGAGCTGTTTTTT. Encoded protein: CASSQLPGQGYSGELFF.

The V and J genes are TRBV5-1 and TRBJ1-1; possibly TRBD1 for D (5 bases). This CDR3 region has 14 residues. Germline V gene data show CDR1 as SGHRS and CDR2 as YFSETQ. The V end lost 6 bases, the J end lost 6 bases, and 18 bases lay between the germline ends. Here the CDR3 DNA reads TGCGCCAGCAAACCCGACGACCGGGGGGCTGAAGCTTTCTTT. Its protein is CASKPDDRGAEAFF.

This chain's CDR3 is CASSVGVAGPRNTEAFF. CDR3 in DNA: TGTGCCAGCAGCGTAGGGGTGGCAGGGCCGAGGAACACTGAAGCTTTCTTT. V usage is TRBV9 and J usage is TRBJ1-1; tentatively, D is TRBD1 (5 bases). The germline gives CDR1 SGDLS, CDR2 YYNGEE. Trimming shortened V by 0 bases and J by 1 base, and 16 bases separated the two germline ends. This CDR3 is built from 17 residues.

This chain uses TRBV4-2 with TRBJ1-5; no definite D call. Germline V gene data show CDR1 as LGHNA and CDR2 as YNFKEQ. The CDR3 length is 17 residues. V was clipped by 0 bases and J by 6 bases, with 18 bases between them. The CDR3 region has the DNA TGTGCCAGCAGCCAAGATCTTGCGGTAGCCGAATCTCAGCCCCAGCATTTT. This translates into CASSQDLAVAESQPQHF.

Only a few counts were recorded for this clone. This chain connects TRBV9 to TRBJ1-1; possibly TRBD1 for D (5 bases). V shed 3 bases and J shed 4 bases, with 10 bases lying between them. CDR1 SGDLS and CDR2 YYNGEE come from the germline V gene. The CDR3 extends over 13 amino acids. CDR3 amino acids: CASSAGWVTEAFF. The CDR3 coding sequence is TGTGCCAGCAGCGCAGGGTGGGTCACTGAAGCTTTCTTT.

The genes are TRBV3-1 (or the pseudogene TRBV3-2) and TRBJ1-2, with D perhaps TRBD1 (6 bases). The CDR3 is 15 residues long. CDR1 is LGHDT and CDR2 is YNNKEL in the germline V gene (reference sequence). Trimming shortened V by 7 bases and J by 0 bases, and 15 bases separated the two germline ends. DNA of the CDR3: TGTGCCAGCACTTCGGGGGGCGAGGCTAACTATGGCTACACCTTC. This encodes CASTSGGEANYGYTF.

The chain carries TRBV3-1 (or the pseudogene TRBV3-2) and TRBJ2-5, with D maybe TRBD2 (6 bases). Germline V gene sequence: CDR1 LGHDT, CDR2 YNNKEL (reference sequence). This CDR3 is built from 15 residues. Trimming pared 4 bases from V and 4 bases from J, leaving 16 bases between. CDR3 nucleotides: TGTGCCAGCAGCCGACGGGACTTCTCGCCAGAGACCCAGTACTTC. It yields the protein CASSRRDFSPETQYF.

This sequence joins TRBV3-1 (or the pseudogene TRBV3-2) and TRBJ1-2, with D tentatively TRBD1 (6 bases). The V end was cut by 0 bases, the J end by 2 bases, with 19 bases between. CDR3 length: 18 residues. The germline CDR1 and CDR2 sequences are LGHDT and YNNKEL (reference sequence). CDR3 protein: CASSQDITGKGVNYGYTF. DNA for the CDR3: TGTGCCAGCAGCCAAGATATCACAGGCAAGGGGGTGAACTATGGCTACACCTTC.

The chain couples TRBV7-8 to TRBJ1-6; D is perhaps TRBD1 (6 bases). The V end lost 5 bases, the J end lost 10 bases, and 18 bases lay between the germline ends. Germline CDR1 reads SGHVS; CDR2 reads FQNEAQ. The CDR3 consists of 15 residues. CDR3 nucleotide sequence: TGTGCCAGCAGCCCCTCGCGGGGGCCGGAATCACCCCTCCACTTT. Amino acid sequence: CASSPSRGPESPLHF.

The chain links TRBV6-2 or TRBV6-3 to TRBJ2-3; 13 nucleotides line up with TRBD2. V trimming: 6 bases; J trimming: 9 bases; junction bases outside the gene matches: 9. Germline V gene sequence: CDR1 MNHEY, CDR2 SVGEGT. This CDR3 region has 15 residues. The CDR3 is CASSDTGTSGATQYF. In DNA, the CDR3 is TGTGCCAGCAGCGACACCGGGACTAGCGGGGCGACGCAGTATTTT.

The rearrangement links TRBV19 to TRBJ1-2; 10 bases line up with TRBD1. The CDR3 is 14 residues long. Unmatched junction bases numbered 9, after V lost 10 bases and J lost 4 bases. Germline-derived CDR1 and CDR2 are LNHDA and SQIVND (reference sequence). CDR3 region: CATSFGQGGYGYTF. The CDR3 bases are TGTGCCACCAGTTTCGGACAGGGGGGCTATGGCTACACCTTC.

V and J are TRBV28 and TRBJ1-5, with D possibly matching TRBD1 (6 bases). Germline V gene data show CDR1 as MDHEN and CDR2 as SYDVKM. Trimming took off 4 bases at V and 14 bases at J, with 18 bases between the two ends. The CDR3 runs 13 residues. The CDR3 nucleotides read TGTGCCAGCAGTTCCACACACAGGGCTCGGGAGCATTTT. Translating it yields CASSSTHRAREHF.

The chain couples TRBV3-1 (or the pseudogene TRBV3-2) to TRBJ2-3, with 9 positions matching TRBD2. V was pared by 0 bases and J by 0 bases, with 4 bases of the junction left unmatched. Germline-derived CDR1 and CDR2 are LGHDT and YNNKEL (reference sequence). The CDR3 consists of 17 residues. The CDR3 loop reads CASSQETSGTSTDTQYF. In DNA form, the CDR3 reads TGTGCCAGCAGCCAAGAGACTAGCGGAACTAGCACAGATACGCAGTATTTT.

Written as DNA, the CDR3 is TGCGCCAGCAGCCTCGTCGGGACAACCTCCCCCGAAAAACTGTTTTTT. It encodes CASSLVGTTSPEKLFF. This rearrangement joins TRBV5-1 to TRBJ1-4; maybe TRBD1 (6 bases). Germline V gene sequence: CDR1 SGHRS, CDR2 YFSETQ. CDR3 length equals 16 residues. The germline V and J ends were trimmed by 4 bases and 8 bases, with 21 bases remaining between them.

Only one count was recorded for this clone. The CDR3 region is CASSITGVSTDTQYF. The CDR3 DNA sequence: TGTGCCAGTAGTATAACGGGGGTGAGCACAGATACGCAGTATTTT. The V and J genes are TRBV19 and TRBJ2-3; TRBD2 is a possible D gene (6 bases). Germline loops: CDR1 LNHDA, CDR2 SQIVND (reference sequence). V dropped 2 bases and J dropped 0 bases, with 9 bases sitting between them. The CDR3 has 15 residues.

This chain joins TRBV5-6 and TRBJ2-2; maybe TRBD1 (7 bases). The CDR3 spans 14 residues. The ends were cut back, 3 bases at V and 7 bases at J, with 13 bases in the middle. Per germline, CDR1 SGHDT and CDR2 YYEEEE. The CDR3 DNA follows: TGTGCCAGCAGCTCGGCGGGACAGTTCGGGGAGCTGTTTTTT. It is translated as CASSSAGQFGELFF.

The V gene is TRBV30, the J gene TRBJ1-2, with D tentatively TRBD1 (5 bases). Germline lookup yields CDR1 GTSNPN and CDR2 SVGIG (reference sequence). The V and J ends lost 1 base and 4 bases respectively, with 13 bases between them. CDR3 length equals 14 residues. The CDR3 nucleotides are TGTGCCTGGAGTGGGGGGACTGCGGGCTATGGCTACACCTTC. This encodes CAWSGGTAGYGYTF.

This clone was seen a few times. This chain connects TRBV3-1 (or the pseudogene TRBV3-2) to TRBJ1-2; the match to TRBD1 covers 7 bases. This CDR3 region has 14 residues. CDR1 is LGHDT, CDR2 YNNKEL, per germline (reference sequence). Unmatched junction bases numbered 7, after V lost 4 bases and J lost 5 bases. CDR3 amino acids: CASSRLGTDYGYTF. The CDR3 coding sequence is TGTGCCAGCAGCCGCCTCGGGACAGATTATGGCTACACCTTC.

The rearrangement uses TRBV27 and TRBJ2-1, with D possibly TRBD2 on 7 matching bases. V lost 3 bases and J 7 bases, leaving 19 bases between the germline ends. The CDR3 is 16 residues long. From germline, CDR1 is MNHEY and CDR2 SMNVEV (reference sequence). The CDR3 coding sequence is TGTGCCAGCAGTTTTGGGTCGGGGGGCACCCAAAATGAGCAGTTCTTC. Its protein is CASSFGSGGTQNEQFF.

This rearrangement joins TRBV10-1 to TRBJ2-5; tentative D call: TRBD2 (6 bases). Germline-derived CDR1 and CDR2 are WNHNN and SYGVQD (reference sequence). The CDR3 sequence is 15 residues long. Trimming took 8 bases from V and 5 from J, leaving 21 bases between them. The CDR3 sequence: CASLPRDSAGETQYF. CDR3 bases: TGCGCCAGCCTACCCCGGGACTCCGCGGGGGAGACCCAGTACTTC.